A single sample is the source of the 24 T cell receptor beta chains below, sequenced in a study of a mutant IDH1 vaccine in newly diagnosed glioma. The time point: baseline, week 1 (first vaccination visit). Indicated treatment: pre-vaccination baseline after standard-of-care therapy. The method was immunoSEQ multiplex PCR; TCRdb's version includes in-frame clones alone and lacks a portion of them. The table shows about 98,000 clones, with around nine tenths occurring only once. Specimen: PBMCs, collected from a glioma patient treated with radiotherapy, temozolomide or both. Every receptor here comes from a woman aged 50 to 60 with glioma.

The chain uses TRBV28 and TRBJ2-3, with 7 bases that match TRBD1. V was clipped by 6 bases and J by 8 bases; unmatched bases: 5. Germline assignment: CDR1 MDHEN and CDR2 SYDVKM. The CDR3 covers 12 residues. CDR3 bases: TGTGCCAGCAGCTCCAGGGGGTCTACGCAGTATTTT. It translates to CASSSRGSTQYF. Full variable domain (rest looked up from reference TRBV28 and TRBJ2-3): DVKVTQSSRYLVKRTGEKVFLECVQDMDHENMFWYRQDPGLGLRLIYFSYDVKMKEKGDIPEGYSVSREKKERFSLILESASTNQTSMYLCASSSRGSTQYFGPGTRLTVL.

The sample holds a few counts of this clone. The V gene is TRBV19, the J gene TRBJ2-1; 7 nucleotides agree with TRBD1. This CDR3 contains 14 residues. Germline loops: CDR1 LNHDA, CDR2 SQIVND (reference sequence). V lost 3 bases to trimming and J lost 6 bases; unmatched junction nucleotides: 5. In DNA, the CDR3 is TGTGCCAGTAGTATTAGGGGACAGCGCAATGAGCAGTTCTTC. Translating it yields CASSIRGQRNEQFF. Filled out from reference TRBV19 and TRBJ2-1, the complete variable domain reads DGGITQSPKYLFRKEGQNVTLSCEQNLNHDAMYWYRQDPGQGLRLIYYSQIVNDFQKGDIAEGYSVSREKKESFPLTVTSAQKNPTAFYLCASSIRGQRNEQFFGPGTRLTVL.

The chain joins TRBV5-6 to TRBJ2-5; possible D gene TRBD2, 7 bases. The J call could be wrong; TRBJ2-7 is a better fit for the DNA end. This CDR3 has 15 residues. The V gene's germline CDR1 is SGHDT and CDR2 YYEEEE. The CDR3 region is CASSFRGGGADEQYF. The CDR3 region has the DNA TGTGCCAGCAGCTTCAGGGGAGGGGGGGCCGACGAGCAGTACTTC.

This CDR3 is CASSESTVYNSPLHF. The CDR3 coding sequence is TGTGCCAGCAGTGAATCGACAGTCTATAATTCACCCCTCCACTTT. The chain uses TRBV2 and TRBJ1-6; D is perhaps TRBD1 (5 bases). The CDR3 totals 15 residues. The V end lost 2 bases, the J end lost 3 bases, and 8 bases lay between the germline ends. Germline CDR1 SNHLY, CDR2 FYNNEI.

The gene calls are TRBV19 and TRBJ2-1, with TRBD2 identical over 7 bases. Germline assignment: CDR1 LNHDA and CDR2 SQIVND (reference sequence). V trimming: 7 bases; J trimming: 2 bases; junction bases outside the gene matches: 8. This CDR3 has 15 residues. In nucleotides, the CDR3 is TGTGCCAGTACCGAGTGGGGGGGAGCCTACAATGAGCAGTTCTTC. Amino acids: CASTEWGGAYNEQFF. The whole variable domain, remainder taken from reference TRBV19 and TRBJ2-1, is DGGITQSPKYLFRKEGQNVTLSCEQNLNHDAMYWYRQDPGQGLRLIYYSQIVNDFQKGDIAEGYSVSREKKESFPLTVTSAQKNPTAFYLCASTEWGGAYNEQFFGPGTRLTVL.

This chain uses TRBV6-1 with TRBJ1-2; TRBD1 matches 9 bases. The V gene's germline CDR1 is MNHNS and CDR2 SASEGT. V was pared by 3 bases and J by 7 bases, with 3 bases of the junction left unmatched. This CDR3 is built from 13 residues. The DNA for the CDR3 is TGTGCCAGCAGTGATCGACAGGGGGGTGGCTACACCTTC. The encoded protein is CASSDRQGGGYTF.

The rearrangement joins TRBV27 to TRBJ2-7, with TRBD2 matching 7 bases. Unmatched junction bases numbered 9, after V lost 5 bases and J lost 5 bases. The CDR3 runs to 14 residues. CDR1 is MNHEY, CDR2 SMNVEV, per germline (reference sequence). The CDR3 DNA reads TGTGCCAGCAGTCCCCTCGCGGGAGTCCACGAGCAGTACTTC. It specifies CASSPLAGVHEQYF.

This chain connects TRBV7-9 to TRBJ1-3, with unresolved D. V was pared by 1 base and J by 3 bases, with 7 bases between. The CDR3 is 14 residues long. From germline, CDR1 is SEHNR and CDR2 FQNEAQ (reference sequence). As DNA, the CDR3 is TGTGCCAGCAGCTTAGTGTCTGATGGAAACACCATATATTTT. Translation gives CASSLVSDGNTIYF.

The chain employs TRBV5-1 and TRBJ2-7; TRBD2 aligns across 10 bases. The length of the CDR3 is 17 residues. CDR1 is SGHRS and CDR2 is YFSETQ in the germline V gene. V was pared by 6 bases and J by 4 bases, with 16 bases of the junction left unmatched. CDR3 sequence: CASTPVASSGGRYEQYF. The CDR3 DNA sequence: TGCGCCAGCACCCCCGTGGCGTCTAGCGGGGGAAGATACGAGCAGTACTTC. Based on the CDR3 plus reference TRBV5-1 and TRBJ2-7, the full variable domain is KAGVTQTPRYLIKTRGQQVTLSCSPISGHRSVSWYQQTPGQGLQFLFEYFSETQRNKGNFPGRFSGRQFSNSRSEMNVSTLELGDSALYLCASTPVASSGGRYEQYFGPGTRLTVT.

The rearrangement joins TRBV6-6 to TRBJ1-4; 7 nucleotides align to TRBD1. The CDR3 is 14 residues long. The V and J ends lost 6 bases and 11 bases, in that order; junction bases with no gene match: 12. Germline lookup yields CDR1 MNHNY and CDR2 SVGAGI (reference sequence). Here the CDR3 DNA reads TGTGCCAGCAGCCTGGGACAGAACACAGCGAAACTGTTTTTT. This translates into CASSLGQNTAKLFF.

The V call is TRBV10-2, the J call TRBJ2-2, with D possibly being TRBD1 (6 bases). Trimming stripped 5 bases from V and 5 bases from J, with 12 bases between. CDR3 size: 14 residues. Germline lookup yields CDR1 WSHSY and CDR2 SAAADI. This chain's CDR3 is CASSMQGQTGELFF. As DNA, the CDR3 is TGCGCCAGCAGTATGCAGGGGCAGACCGGGGAGCTGTTTTTT.

The V call is TRBV28, the J call TRBJ1-5; no reliable D call. The CDR3 is 11 amino acids. Germline CDR1 reads MDHEN; CDR2 reads SYDVKM. V lost 4 bases, J lost 10 bases, and 8 bases lay in between. The CDR3: CASSYQHPQHF. The CDR3, as DNA: TGTGCCAGCAGTTACCAGCATCCCCAGCATTTT.

This CDR3 reads CASSPEVSYNEQFF. For the CDR3, the DNA is TGTGCCAGCAGCCCCGAGGTCTCCTACAATGAGCAGTTCTTC. The chain combines TRBV9 with TRBJ2-1, with no clear D. V shed 4 bases and J shed 0 bases, with 8 bases lying between them. Germline-derived CDR1 and CDR2 are SGDLS and YYNGEE. The CDR3 runs to 14 residues.

This chain joins TRBV7-3 and TRBJ2-1, with TRBD1 matching over 9 bases. This CDR3 contains 16 residues. Germline V gene lookup returns CDR1 SGHTA and CDR2 FQGTGA. V was pared by 0 bases and J by 7 bases, with 7 bases of the junction left unmatched. CDR3 nucleotide sequence: TGTGCCAGCAGCTTAACCGGCGGGACAGGGTGGAATGAGCAGTTCTTC. This gives the protein CASSLTGGTGWNEQFF.

The chain links TRBV7-8 to TRBJ1-5; D is ambiguous. From germline, CDR1 is SGHVS and CDR2 FQNEAQ. V gave up 1 base and J gave up 0 bases, with 7 bases separating them. The CDR3 sequence is 15 residues long. CDR3 nucleotide sequence: TGTGCCAGCAGCTTAGTGGCCGGTAGCAATCAGCCCCAGCATTTT. As protein: CASSLVAGSNQPQHF.

The CDR3 is CASQGVYNSPLHF. In nucleotides, the CDR3 is TGTGCCTCACAGGGGGTATATAATTCACCCCTCCACTTT. J is TRBJ1-6 and V is TRBV30; 8 bases match TRBD1. CDR3 length: 13 residues. The V gene end was trimmed by 7 bases and the J gene end by 4 bases; junction bases not matched to a gene: 3. Per germline, CDR1 GTSNPN and CDR2 SVGIG (reference sequence).

The V call is TRBV19, the J call TRBJ1-4, with D tentatively TRBD1 (5 bases). The V gene's germline CDR1 is LNHDA and CDR2 SQIVND (reference sequence). There are 14 residues in the CDR3. V was shortened by 6 bases and J by 6 bases, with 14 bases between the two germline ends. CDR3 in DNA: TGTGCCAGTAGCCTAGGGACTCCAGATGAAAAACTGTTTTTT. This translates into CASSLGTPDEKLFF.

This sequence joins TRBV5-4 and TRBJ2-7; 9 bases are shared with TRBD1. Germline assignment: CDR1 SGHNT and CDR2 YYREEE (reference sequence). J was trimmed by 4 bases and V by 3 bases; bases with no gene match: 5. CDR3 length: 14 residues. The CDR3 protein is CASSSSGQGYEQYF. CDR3 bases: TGTGCCAGCAGCTCGTCGGGACAGGGATACGAGCAGTACTTC.

This chain links TRBV28 with TRBJ1-1, with 12 nucleotides matching TRBD1. The germline V gene encodes CDR1 MDHEN and CDR2 SYDVKM. There are 16 residues in the CDR3. V lost 11 bases, J lost 1 base, and 11 bases stayed unmatched. CDR3 protein: CAGRSGTGGRNTEAFF. The CDR3 DNA reads TGTGCCGGCCGATCCGGGACAGGGGGCAGGAACACTGAAGCTTTCTTT.

The rearrangement uses TRBV10-1 and TRBJ2-5, with 9 bases fitting TRBD1. Trimming at V came to 6 bases and at J to 5 bases, leaving 7 bases not matched to a gene. From germline, CDR1 is WNHNN and CDR2 SYGVQD (reference sequence). The CDR3 consists of 14 residues. The CDR3 loop is CASSRDRVQETQYF. The CDR3 DNA reads TGCGCCAGCAGCCGGGACAGGGTGCAGGAGACCCAGTACTTC.

This clone showed up just a few times. The chain employs TRBV6-1 and TRBJ2-2; D possibly corresponds to TRBD2 (5 bases). The CDR3 is made up of 13 amino acids. The germline CDR1 and CDR2 sequences are MNHNS and SASEGT. The V and J ends lost 10 bases and 0 bases respectively, with 9 bases between them. CDR3 amino acids: CAIEAANTGELFF. The DNA of the CDR3 is TGTGCCATAGAAGCGGCGAACACCGGGGAGCTGTTTTTT.

The chain joins TRBV2 to TRBJ2-3; 9 positions match TRBD2. The CDR3 has 21 residues. The ends lost 3 bases at V and 1 base at J; junction bases unmatched: 20. The germline CDR1 and CDR2 sequences are SNHLY and FYNNEI. Here the CDR3 DNA reads TGTGCCAGCAGTGACCCGCCTCTCCCCCTTTTAGCGGGAGCGGGCACAGATACGCAGTATTTT. It specifies CASSDPPLPLLAGAGTDTQYF. The whole variable domain, remainder taken from reference TRBV2 and TRBJ2-3, is EPEVTQTPSHQVTQMGQEVILRCVPISNHLYFYWYRQILGQKVEFLVSFYNNEISEKSEIFDDQFSVERPDGSNFTLKIRSTKLEDSAMYFCASSDPPLPLLAGAGTDTQYFGPGTRLTVL.

In nucleotides, the CDR3 is TGCAGCGGGTGTGGTGGCGGGAACAATGAGCAGTTCTTC. This codes for CSGCGGGNNEQFF. This chain connects TRBV29-1 to TRBJ2-1; tentative D call: TRBD2 (6 bases). The CDR3 has 13 amino acids. Germline assignment: CDR1 SQVTM and CDR2 ANQGSEA. The ends were cut back, 7 bases at V and 5 bases at J, with 15 bases in the middle.

CDR3 in DNA: TGTGCCAGCAGCTTAATAGATACGCAGTATTTT. This encodes CASSLIDTQYF. This sequence joins TRBV7-9 and TRBJ2-3; no reliable D call. CDR1 and CDR2 (germline): SEHNR, FQNEAQ (reference sequence). The CDR3 length is 11 residues. The ends were cut back, 2 bases at V and 5 bases at J, with 2 bases in the middle.